The rows below give T cell receptor beta chains drawn from one sample of a study of identical twins. Using its own MiXCR run on the 5' RACE reads, TCRdb lists one record per CDR3 protein. The table lists about 480,000 distinct CDR3 sequences, approximately 15% of them singletons. These same records also appear under a second study, on yellow fever vaccine responses in identical twins.

The sample was CD4+ T cells sorted from blood. All receptors come from a woman aged 18-30 years in good health. The CDR3 runs from the conserved cysteine through the conserved F or W. D genes are given only for firm matches. Clone size is stated in some rows and not others, as once, few, many or a class when expanded.

D gene: .
clone size: few
V gene: TRBV5-5
J gene: TRBJ1-5
CDR3 DNA: TGTGCCAGCAGCCCAGACAGCCATCAGCCCCAGCATTTT
CDR3 protein: CASSPDSHQPQHF

D gene: .
clone size: .
V gene: TRBV3-1
J gene: TRBJ2-2
CDR3 DNA: TGTGCCAGCAGCCAGACAGGAACAACCGGGGAGCTGTTTTTT
CDR3 protein: CASSQTGTTGELFF

D gene: .
clone size: few
V gene: TRBV7-8
J gene: TRBJ2-1
CDR3 DNA: TGTGCCAGCAGCTTAGCGTTTAGTTCCTACAATGAGCAGTTCTTC
CDR3 protein: CASSLAFSSYNEQFF

D gene: .
clone size: .
V gene: TRBV28
J gene: TRBJ1-1
CDR3 DNA: TGTGCCAGTAACTCACGGACTGAAGCTTTCTTT
CDR3 protein: CASNSRTEAFF

D gene: .
clone size: few
V gene: TRBV28
J gene: TRBJ2-7
CDR3 DNA: TGTGCCAGCAGTCTCTTTGCCTGGCGGGAAGGGGTCTACGAGCAGTACTTC
CDR3 protein: CASSLFAWREGVYEQYF

D gene: .
clone size: few
V gene: TRBV18
J gene: TRBJ2-4
CDR3 DNA: TGTGCCAGCTCACCACCGAGGGTAGGGCCCAAAAACATTCAGTACTTC
CDR3 protein: CASSPPRVGPKNIQYF

D gene: TRBD1
clone size: few
V gene: TRBV7-2
J gene: TRBJ2-1
CDR3 DNA: TGTGCCAGCAGCTTATCCCTACAGGGGGTTAAGTTCTTC
CDR3 protein: CASSLSLQGVKFF

D gene: .
clone size: .
V gene: TRBV6-2/TRBV6-3
J gene: TRBJ2-7
CDR3 DNA: TGTGCCAGCAGTGATCCGGGACGAGGGATGCAGTACTTC
CDR3 protein: CASSDPGRGMQYF

D gene: TRBD1
clone size: .
V gene: TRBV25-1
J gene: TRBJ2-7
CDR3 DNA: TGTGCCAGCAGTGGGAACAGGGGTTACGAGCAGTACTTC
CDR3 protein: CASSGNRGYEQYF

D gene: TRBD2
clone size: .
V gene: TRBV10-3
J gene: TRBJ2-1
CDR3 DNA: TGTGCCATCAACTCACCCGGGACTAGCGGGGGAGGTGAGCAGTTCTTC
CDR3 protein: CAINSPGTSGGGEQFF

D gene: TRBD2
clone size: many
V gene: TRBV12-3/TRBV12-4
J gene: TRBJ2-1
CDR3 DNA: TGTGCCAGCACTTCTCTAGCGGGAAGCTCCTACAATGAGCAGTTCTTC
CDR3 protein: CASTSLAGSSYNEQFF

D gene: TRBD2
clone size: few
V gene: TRBV4-1
J gene: TRBJ2-2
CDR3 DNA: TGCGCCAGCAGCCAAGCTACGGTGGCTAGCGGAAACACCGGGGAGCTGTTTTTT
CDR3 protein: CASSQATVASGNTGELFF

D gene: TRBD1
clone size: .
V gene: TRBV19
J gene: TRBJ1-2
CDR3 DNA: TGTGCCAGTAGTATATGGGACAGGGAAGGAGGCTACACCTTC
CDR3 protein: CASSIWDREGGYTF

D gene: TRBD2
clone size: few
V gene: TRBV5-6
J gene: TRBJ2-1
CDR3 DNA: TGTGCCAGCAGCTTGGGGACTAGGCACAATGAGCAGTTCTTC
CDR3 protein: CASSLGTRHNEQFF

D gene: .
clone size: .
V gene: TRBV5-1
J gene: TRBJ2-7
CDR3 DNA: TGCGCCAGCAGCGGGCAGTCCTACGAGCAGTACTTC
CDR3 protein: CASSGQSYEQYF

D gene: .
clone size: .
V gene: TRBV20-1
J gene: TRBJ2-1
CDR3 DNA: TGCAGTGCTAGAGATCAAGCAGAGCAGTTCTTC
CDR3 protein: CSARDQAEQFF

D gene: TRBD1
clone size: .
V gene: TRBV15
J gene: TRBJ2-5
CDR3 DNA: TGTGCCACCAGCCGGGACAGGCAAGAGACCCAGTACTTC
CDR3 protein: CATSRDRQETQYF

D gene: TRBD2
clone size: .
V gene: TRBV6-5
J gene: TRBJ2-1
CDR3 DNA: TGTGCCAGCAGTTATAGGGGAGGGGCCTACAATGAGCAGTTCTTC
CDR3 protein: CASSYRGGAYNEQFF

D gene: .
clone size: .
V gene: TRBV6-2/TRBV6-3
J gene: TRBJ2-3
CDR3 DNA: TGTGCCAGCACCTCGGGACATACGCAGTATTTT
CDR3 protein: CASTSGHTQYF

D gene: TRBD1
clone size: .
V gene: TRBV5-1
J gene: TRBJ1-2
CDR3 DNA: TGCGCCAGCAGCTTGTTAGGCAGGGGGACCTATGGCTACACCTTC
CDR3 protein: CASSLLGRGTYGYTF

D gene: .
clone size: .
V gene: TRBV7-2
J gene: TRBJ2-7
CDR3 DNA: TGTGCCAGCAGCTCCAGGTCTAGTGTCGAGCAGTACTTC
CDR3 protein: CASSSRSSVEQYF

D gene: .
clone size: few
V gene: TRBV5-1
J gene: TRBJ1-1
CDR3 DNA: TGCGCCAGCAGCTGGTCTGTCGGGGGCAACACTGAAGCTTTCTTT
CDR3 protein: CASSWSVGGNTEAFF

D gene: .
clone size: .
V gene: TRBV5-1
J gene: TRBJ2-1
CDR3 DNA: TGCGCCAGCGCGGACCTTACTAGGGATGAGCAGTTCTTC
CDR3 protein: CASADLTRDEQFF

D gene: .
clone size: .
V gene: TRBV7-9
J gene: TRBJ2-5
CDR3 DNA: TGTGCCAGCAGCTTCGGACTAAACCAAGAGACCCAGTACTTC
CDR3 protein: CASSFGLNQETQYF